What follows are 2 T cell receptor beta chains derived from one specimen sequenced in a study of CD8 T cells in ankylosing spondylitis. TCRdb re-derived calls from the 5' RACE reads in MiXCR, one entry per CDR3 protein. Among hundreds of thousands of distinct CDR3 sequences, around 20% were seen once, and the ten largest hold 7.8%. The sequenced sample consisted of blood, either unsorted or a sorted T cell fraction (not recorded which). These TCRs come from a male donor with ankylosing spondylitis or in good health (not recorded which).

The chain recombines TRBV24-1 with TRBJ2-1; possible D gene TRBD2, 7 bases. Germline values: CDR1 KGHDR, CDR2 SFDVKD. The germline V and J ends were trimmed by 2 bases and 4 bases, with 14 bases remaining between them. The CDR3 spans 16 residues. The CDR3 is CATSDSEGGAYNEQFF. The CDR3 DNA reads TGTGCCACCAGTGATTCGGAGGGGGGGGCTTACAATGAGCAGTTCTTC.

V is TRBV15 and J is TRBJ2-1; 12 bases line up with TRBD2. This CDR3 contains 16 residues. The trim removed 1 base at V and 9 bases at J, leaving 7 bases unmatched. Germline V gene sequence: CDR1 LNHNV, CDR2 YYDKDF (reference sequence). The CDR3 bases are TGTGCCACCAGCAGAGTTAGGCTAGCGGGAGGGGGTGAGCAGTTCTTC. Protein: CATSRVRLAGGGEQFF.